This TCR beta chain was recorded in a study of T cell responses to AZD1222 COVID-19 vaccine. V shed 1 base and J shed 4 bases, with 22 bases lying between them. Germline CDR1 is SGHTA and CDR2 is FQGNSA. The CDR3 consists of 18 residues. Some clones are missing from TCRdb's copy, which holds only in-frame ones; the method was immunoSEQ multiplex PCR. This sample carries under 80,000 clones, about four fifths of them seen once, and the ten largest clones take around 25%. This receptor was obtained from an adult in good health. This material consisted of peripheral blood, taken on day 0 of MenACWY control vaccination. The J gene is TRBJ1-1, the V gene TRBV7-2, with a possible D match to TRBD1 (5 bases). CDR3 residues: CASSLVRAALMRGTEAFF. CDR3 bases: TGTGCCAGCAGCTTAGTAAGGGCGGCCTTGATGAGGGGCACTGAAGCTTTCTTT. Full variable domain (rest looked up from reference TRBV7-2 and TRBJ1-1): GAGVSQSPSNKVTEKGKDVELRCDPISGHTALYWYRQSLGQGLEFLIYFQGNSAPDKSGLPSDRFSAERTGGSVSTLTIQRTQQEDSAVYLCASSLVRAALMRGTEAFFGQGTRLTVV.